Shown below are 18 T cell receptor beta chains from a single sample sequenced in a study of T-cell reconstitution after alpha-beta-depleted transplantation in children. Preparation of the TCRbeta library involved a method that used unique molecular identifiers. Each CDR3 protein is one row after TCRdb ran MiXCR on the PCR reads. The sample consists of about 580,000 distinct CDR3 sequences, about 23% of them appearing once. The specimen comprised PBMCs, mostly from graft donor cells, sampled 360 days after TCRalphabeta/CD19-depleted stem cell transplant. Source of these receptors: a boy younger than two who had a stem cell transplant for acute myeloid leukemia, so the T cells may come from the graft donor.

This clonotype was counted between two and nine times. The chain combines TRBV9 with TRBJ2-1; perhaps TRBD1 as D (6 bases). This CDR3 has 17 residues. Looked up from germline, CDR1 is SGDLS and CDR2 is YYNGEE. Trimming removed 4 bases at V and 4 bases at J, with 21 bases between. The CDR3 coding sequence is TGTGCCAGCAGCCTAGCTGGGGGCCCGCGGTCTTACAATGAGCAGTTCTTC. Protein sequence: CASSLAGGPRSYNEQFF.

The J gene is TRBJ2-7, the V gene TRBV15; 10 nucleotides line up with TRBD1. V lost 1 base to trimming and J lost 5 bases; unmatched junction nucleotides: 11. The CDR3 has 17 residues. The germline CDR1 and CDR2 sequences are LNHNV and YYDKDF (reference sequence). The DNA of the CDR3 is TGTGCCACCAGCAGAGCGAAGGGGGGACAGGGGACCGACGAGCAGTACTTC. Translating it yields CATSRAKGGQGTDEQYF.

This clonotype showed up just a few times. The rearrangement uses TRBV28 and TRBJ2-3, with 8 bases aligning to TRBD1. Germline V gives CDR1 MDHEN, CDR2 SYDVKM. V lost 7 bases and J lost 0; bases outside the gene matches: 6. The CDR3 contains 15 residues. The CDR3 DNA reads as TGTGCCAGCACTCGGGACAGGTGGAGCACAGATACGCAGTATTTT. Translating it yields CASTRDRWSTDTQYF.

There are many counts of this clonotype. The rearrangement links TRBV5-1 to TRBJ2-1; D is unclear. Germline loops: CDR1 SGHRS, CDR2 YFSETQ. V was pared by 4 bases and J by 4 bases, with 15 bases between. CDR3 length: 15 residues. The CDR3 reads CASSPGVLSYNEQFF. DNA for the CDR3: TGCGCCAGCAGCCCTGGAGTGCTTAGTTACAATGAGCAGTTCTTC.

This chain connects TRBV12-3 or TRBV12-4 to TRBJ2-1; weak D call: TRBD1 (5 bases). This CDR3 contains 13 residues. The germline V and J ends were trimmed by 8 bases and 0 bases, with 8 bases remaining between them. Written as DNA, the CDR3 is TGTGCCAGCCGACAGCCCTCCTACAATGAGCAGTTCTTC. Amino acids: CASRQPSYNEQFF.

Here the CDR3 reads CASRPPLGGKTEAFF. The CDR3, as DNA: TGTGCCAGCAGACCCCCACTGGGAGGGAAGACTGAAGCTTTCTTT. The chain links TRBV7-9 to TRBJ1-1; D remains unclear. Germline CDR1 is SEHNR and CDR2 is FQNEAQ (reference sequence). This CDR3 comprises 15 residues. Deletions cut 6 bases from V and 5 bases from J, with 19 bases between.

This chain uses TRBV20-1 with TRBJ2-1; 11 positions match TRBD2. The junction had 10 bases not matched to a gene; V was cut back by 6 bases and J by 9 bases. Germline loops: CDR1 DFQATT, CDR2 SNEGSKA (reference sequence). The CDR3 runs 14 residues. For the CDR3, the DNA is TGCAGTGCGCGCCCCCGACTAGCGGGGAGTGAGCAGTTCTTC. It translates to CSARPRLAGSEQFF.

This clonotype was seen a handful of times. The chain uses TRBV20-1 and TRBJ2-1, with D maybe TRBD2 (5 bases). This CDR3 spans 14 amino acids. Trimming removed 6 bases at V and 9 bases at J, with 21 bases between. CDR1 and CDR2 (germline): DFQATT, SNEGSKA (reference sequence). The chain's CDR3 is CSAEGPVSFTEQFF. In DNA, the CDR3 is TGCAGTGCCGAGGGTCCGGTCTCGTTTACTGAGCAGTTCTTC.

The table lists this clonotype with many counts. The chain links TRBV9 to TRBJ1-3; no clear D. The CDR3 spans 14 residues. Germline CDR1 is SGDLS and CDR2 is YYNGEE. Trimming pared 0 bases from V and 3 bases from J, leaving 7 bases between. In DNA form, the CDR3 reads TGTGCCAGCAGCGTAGGGGGATATGGAAACACCATATATTTT. Its translation is CASSVGGYGNTIYF.

This clonotype was recorded many times. The chain employs TRBV3-1 and TRBJ1-3; D is unclear. The ends were cut back, 0 bases at V and 5 bases at J, with 8 bases in the middle. The CDR3 has 14 residues. The germline V gene has CDR1 LGHDT and CDR2 YNNKEL (reference sequence). This CDR3 reads CASSQDRGRNTIYF. CDR3 nucleotide sequence: TGTGCCAGCAGCCAAGATCGAGGGCGAAACACCATATATTTT.

In its sample, this clonotype was seen a few times. V is TRBV12-3 or TRBV12-4 and J is TRBJ1-2; no firm D call. This CDR3 comprises 13 residues. V was clipped by 1 base and J by 4 bases, with 7 bases between them. Written as DNA, the CDR3 is TGTGCCAGCAGTTTAGATATCGTCTATGGCTACACCTTC. It codes for CASSLDIVYGYTF.

This clonotype was observed a few times. The V call is TRBV6-2 or TRBV6-3, the J call TRBJ2-5; TRBD1 matches 7 bases. CDR1 MNHEY and CDR2 SVGEGT come from the germline V gene. Unmatched junction bases numbered 0, after V lost 0 bases and J lost 2 bases. CDR3 length: 14 residues. CDR3 nucleotides: TGTGCCAGCAGTTACTCCAGGGGGCAAGAGACCCAGTACTTC. Protein sequence: CASSYSRGQETQYF.

The gene calls are TRBV20-1 and TRBJ2-7; D ambiguous. Germline lookup yields CDR1 DFQATT and CDR2 SNEGSKA (reference sequence). This CDR3 comprises 13 residues. Between the trimmed V and J ends, which lost 0 bases and 2 bases, there was a span of 8 bases. CDR3 in amino acids: CSAREPAAYEQYF. Written as DNA, the CDR3 is TGCAGTGCTAGAGAGCCGGCGGCCTACGAGCAGTACTTC.

This clonotype has only a few counts. The chain uses TRBV10-3 and TRBJ2-5; TRBD2 aligns across 7 bases. Looked up from germline, CDR1 is ENHRY and CDR2 is SYGVKD. This CDR3 spans 13 amino acids. The ends lost 9 bases at V and 2 bases at J; junction bases unmatched: 6. CDR3 nucleotides: TGTGCCATGGGAGGGGCTAGTCAAGAGACCCAGTACTTC. Its protein product is CAMGGASQETQYF.

This clonotype was picked up many times. Here the CDR3 reads CASSFWDDDGYTF. The DNA for the CDR3 is TGTGCCAGCAGCTTTTGGGACGATGATGGCTACACCTTC. This chain links TRBV7-9 with TRBJ1-2, with TRBD1 as a possible D gene (5 bases). The V gene lost 3 bases and the J gene lost 6 bases, with 11 bases spanning the gap. Germline lookup yields CDR1 SEHNR and CDR2 FQNEAQ (reference sequence). This CDR3 comprises 13 residues.

This clonotype was found many times. The CDR3 sequence is CASSLSGGSSTDTQYF. CDR3 DNA sequence: TGTGCCAGCAGCCTCTCCGGGGGTTCTAGCACAGATACGCAGTATTTT. The rearrangement links TRBV12-3 or TRBV12-4 to TRBJ2-3; the D gene is possibly TRBD2 (6 bases). The CDR3 runs 16 residues. V was clipped by 6 bases and J by 0 bases, with 16 bases between them.

This clonotype was seen a few times. The conserved final phenylalanine or tryptophan is absent from the CDR3, which likely points to a read error. It is unclear where the CDR3 begins or ends on the DNA, so no DNA is shown, and the CDR3 is as TCRdb lists it. The J gene is TRBJ1-2, the V gene TRBV3-1. Per the germline V gene, CDR1 is LGHDT and CDR2 is YNNKEL (reference sequence). The CDR3 totals 13 residues, both ends included. CDR3 in amino acids: CASSQVGHQGQHI.

The chain recombines TRBV21-1 with TRBJ2-7; the table assigns TRBD1, which was not confirmed against the DNA. TRBV21-1 is reported as a pseudogene. The CDR3 contains 14 residues. CDR3 protein: CATTRGARDYEQYV. As DNA, the CDR3 is TGTGCCACCACCCGGGGGGCTAGAGATTACGAGCAGTACGTC.